This T cell receptor (beta chain) was documented in a study of T cell responses to AZD1222 COVID-19 vaccine. Between the trimmed V and J ends, which lost 1 base and 3 bases, there was a span of 8 bases. The CDR3 runs 14 residues. Germline assignment: CDR1 SEHNR and CDR2 FQNEAQ (reference sequence). Profiled with immunoSEQ multiplex PCR; TCRdb holds only in-frame clones, not every one. Altogether about 120,000 clones are present, 80% to 90% being singletons, with the ten largest covering about 8.5%. This TCR derives from an adult in good health. The specimen was peripheral blood, collected on day 0 of AZD1222 vaccination. The V and J genes are TRBV7-9 and TRBJ2-3; the D is unclear. CDR3 protein: CASSLGRVTDTQYF. The CDR3 DNA follows: TGTGCCAGCAGCTTAGGTCGGGTTACAGATACGCAGTATTTT.